This is a list of T cell receptor beta chains from one sample in a study of blood T cell repertoires in COVID-19. Data came from immunoSEQ multiplex PCR; TCRdb stores just in-frame clones and leaves some out. This table has 100,000 to 120,000 clones, about 85% appearing once. Source material: peripheral blood. The receptors were gathered from a human donor in a cohort sampled during active COVID-19. Both conserved end residues are part of each CDR3. A D gene is named only where the DNA matches it firmly. Part of the rows lack a size; the others show once, few, many or a class for expanded clones.

.	few	TRBJ1-1	TRBV11-2	CASSLYRAGEAFF	TGTGCCAGCAGCTTGTACAGGGCGGGTGAAGCTTTCTTT
.	.	TRBJ1-1	TRBV12-3/TRBV12-4	CASDRGRGGEAFF	TGTGCCAGCGACCGTGGGAGGGGAGGTGAAGCTTTCTTT
TRBD2	.	TRBJ2-3	TRBV7-9	CASSLTSGGTDTQYF	TGTGCCAGCAGCCTCACTAGCGGGGGTACAGATACGCAGTATTTT
.	.	TRBJ2-7	TRBV18	CASSPLGRTSYEQYF	TGTGCCAGCTCACCACTGGGCCGAACCAGCTACGAGCAGTACTTC
.	.	TRBJ2-3	TRBV5-1	CASSRRSGGNTDTQYF	TGCGCCAGCAGCCGGCGTTCGGGGGGCAACACAGATACGCAGTATTTT
TRBD2	.	TRBJ2-7	TRBV5-4	CASSLGRSSGRRLVYEQYF	TGTGCCAGCAGCTTGGGCAGGTCTAGCGGGAGGCGACTCGTGTACGAGCAGTACTTC
.	.	TRBJ1-1	TRBV6-2/TRBV6-3	CASSYTPGTEAFF	TGTGCCAGCAGTTACACCCCAGGCACTGAAGCTTTCTTT
TRBD1	.	TRBJ2-1	TRBV3-1/TRBV3-2	CASSQATGGLYNEQFF	TGTGCCAGCAGCCAGGCGACAGGGGGACTCTACAATGAGCAGTTCTTC
.	.	TRBJ1-2	TRBV3-1/TRBV3-2	CASSEQGSVTF	TGTGCCAGTTCGGAGCAGGGGTCGGTTACCTTC
TRBD2	.	TRBJ2-1	TRBV7-9	CASSLEGLAVNEQFF	TGTGCCAGCAGCTTAGAGGGACTAGCGGTCAATGAGCAGTTCTTC
.	.	TRBJ2-2	TRBV10-3	CAISPTSGAGGELFF	TGTGCCATCAGCCCAACCTCAGGGGCGGGCGGGGAGCTGTTTTTT
.	.	TRBJ2-5	TRBV12-3/TRBV12-4	CASREDTQETQYF	TGTGCCAGCAGGGAAGACACCCAAGAGACCCAGTACTTC
.	once	TRBJ2-5	TRBV5-1	CASSPGGVGETQYF	TGCGCCAGCAGCCCCGGGGGAGTAGGGGAGACCCAGTACTTC
.	.	TRBJ2-7	TRBV2	CASSEQGYEQYF	TGTGCCAGCAGTGAACAGGGTTACGAGCAGTACTTC
TRBD2	.	TRBJ2-7	TRBV10-3	CAITGSGGHNSYEQYF	TGTGCCATCACGGGGAGCGGGGGCCATAACTCCTACGAGCAGTACTTC
.	.	TRBJ2-7	TRBV12-5	CASGPTASYEQYF	TGTGCTAGTGGCCCGACAGCCTCCTACGAGCAGTACTTC
TRBD1	.	TRBJ1-1	TRBV5-4	CASSGGQFVTEAFF	TGTGCCAGCAGCGGGGGACAGTTTGTGACTGAAGCTTTCTTT
TRBD1	.	TRBJ2-7	TRBV28	CASSFPGTGGGYEQYF	TGTGCCAGCAGTTTCCCCGGGACAGGGGGTGGCTACGAGCAGTACTTC
.	.	TRBJ2-3	TRBV12-3/TRBV12-4	CASSFLNRALYF	TGTGCCAGCAGTTTTCTTAACAGAGCCCTGTACTTT
TRBD1	.	TRBJ1-2	TRBV3-1/TRBV3-2	CASSRDRGYRTF	TGTGCCAGCAGCCGGGACAGGGGCTATCGAACCTTC
.	.	TRBJ2-3	TRBV28	CASMESDPGGTDTQYF	TGTGCCAGCATGGAGTCCGACCCGGGGGGCACAGATACGCAGTATTTT
TRBD2	.	TRBJ2-1	TRBV5-1	CASSVAGGYHNEQFF	TGCGCCAGCAGCGTAGCGGGAGGGTACCACAATGAGCAGTTCTTC
.	once	TRBJ1-5	TRBV30	CAWSRRGNSNQPQHF	TGTGCCTGGAGTAGGAGAGGGAATAGCAATCAGCCCCAGCATTTT
TRBD1	.	TRBJ2-1	TRBV7-2	CASSYGQGSGNEQFF	TGTGCCAGCAGCTATGGACAGGGGAGTGGAAATGAGCAGTTCTTC
.	.	TRBJ2-3	TRBV11-2	CASSLDPGTDTQYF	TGTGCCAGCAGCTTAGATCCCGGCACAGATACGCAGTATTTT
.	few	TRBJ2-7	TRBV7-2	CASSLDSAYEQYF	TGTGCCAGCAGTTTGGACAGCGCCTACGAGCAGTACTTC
.	.	TRBJ2-3	TRBV27	CASTRPGRGTDTQYF	TGTGCCAGCACTCGACCGGGCAGGGGAACAGATACGCAGTATTTT
.	once	TRBJ1-4	TRBV5-1	CASSLASGIRNEKLFF	TGCGCCAGCAGCTTAGCGTCAGGGATCCGAAATGAAAAACTGTTTTTT
.	.	TRBJ2-3	TRBV24-1	CATSDLPQGGDTDTQYF	TGTGCCACCAGTGACCTCCCACAGGGAGGGGACACAGATACGCAGTATTTT
TRBD1	.	TRBJ1-5	TRBV27	CASSPLQGSQHF	TGTGCCAGCAGTCCGTTACAGGGGTCCCAGCATTTT
.	few	TRBJ2-1	TRBV7-2	CASSLIGGDNEQFF	TGTGCCAGCAGCTTAATAGGAGGTGACAATGAGCAGTTCTTC
TRBD2	.	TRBJ2-5	TRBV19	CASSPGGVPQETQYF	TGTGCCAGTAGTCCGGGGGGGGTTCCACAAGAGACCCAGTACTTC
TRBD1	.	TRBJ2-1	TRBV7-9	CASSLGGTGPYNEQFF	TGTGCCAGCAGCTTAGGTGGGACAGGACCATACAATGAGCAGTTCTTC
.	.	TRBJ1-2	TRBV2	CASSEGPGYTF	TGTGCCAGCAGTGAGGGCCCGGGCTACACCTTC
.	many	TRBJ1-1	TRBV7-9	CASSPSQDRNKAFF	TGTGCCAGCAGCCCCTCTCAGGACAGAAATAAGGCTTTCTTT
TRBD1	few	TRBJ2-7	TRBV19	CASSMGGTGREQYF	TGTGCCAGTAGTATGGGCGGGACAGGGCGCGAGCAGTACTTC
.	.	TRBJ2-2	TRBV4-2	CASSQGSTRAGGTGELFF	TGTGCCAGCAGCCAAGGATCTACTAGGGCAGGCGGAACCGGGGAGCTGTTTTTT
.	.	TRBJ2-1	TRBV5-1	CASSPGGTVYNEQFF	TGCGCCAGCAGTCCGGGGGGGACAGTATACAATGAGCAGTTCTTC
.	.	TRBJ1-1	TRBV7-9	CASSLASLNTEAFF	TGTGCCAGCAGCTTAGCCTCCTTGAACACTGAAGCTTTCTTT
.	.	TRBJ2-5	TRBV20-1	CSAQDQETQYF	TGCAGTGCACAGGACCAAGAGACCCAGTACTTC
TRBD1	.	TRBJ2-7	TRBV30	CAWSPYFAEGGFYEQYF	TGTGCCTGGAGTCCGTATTTTGCTGAAGGGGGCTTCTACGAGCAGTACTTC
.	few	TRBJ2-1	TRBV18	CASSPPKGPYNEQFF	TGTGCCAGCTCACCACCGAAGGGGCCCTACAATGAGCAGTTCTTC
.	.	TRBJ2-5	TRBV28	CASSDSMSWEETQYF	TGTGCCAGCAGTGACTCCATGAGTTGGGAAGAGACCCAGTACTTC
TRBD2	.	TRBJ2-2	TRBV19	CASTSRETGELFF	TGTGCCAGTACTTCGCGGGAGACCGGGGAGCTGTTTTTT
.	.	TRBJ1-2	TRBV7-2	CASSLERGLYGYTF	TGTGCCAGCAGCTTAGAACGGGGTCTCTATGGCTACACCTTC
.	.	TRBJ1-1	TRBV27	CASSLQGFTEAFF	TGTGCCAGCAGTTTACAGGGTTTCACTGAAGCTTTCTTT
.	.	TRBJ1-2	TRBV4-1	CASSQEEAGRYGYTF	TGCGCCAGCAGCCAAGAAGAGGCAGGGCGCTATGGCTACACCTTC
TRBD1	.	TRBJ1-2	TRBV28	CASSPGTGYGYTF	TGTGCCAGCAGTCCTGGGACAGGCTATGGCTACACCTTC
TRBD1	.	TRBJ1-5	TRBV6-5	CASMVTGGIGQPQHF	TGTGCCAGCATGGTGACAGGGGGGATAGGTCAGCCCCAGCATTTT
.	.	TRBJ2-7	TRBV6-5	CASRKFTGSSYEQYF	TGTGCCAGCAGGAAATTCACAGGGAGCTCCTACGAGCAGTACTTC
.	.	TRBJ2-6	TRBV9	CASSPPQAGANVLTF	TGTGCCAGCAGCCCTCCTCAGGCCGGGGCCAACGTCCTGACTTTC
TRBD1	.	TRBJ1-1	TRBV10-3	CAISMRQGLNTEAFF	TGTGCCATCAGTATGCGACAGGGTTTGAACACTGAAGCTTTCTTT
TRBD2	few	TRBJ2-3	TRBV27	CASSPGTSGRTDTQYF	TGTGCCAGCAGTCCAGGGACTAGCGGTCGCACAGATACGCAGTATTTT
.	.	TRBJ1-1	TRBV7-3	CASSDYGGSRNTEAFF	TGTGCCAGCAGCGATTACGGGGGTTCTCGGAACACTGAAGCTTTCTTT